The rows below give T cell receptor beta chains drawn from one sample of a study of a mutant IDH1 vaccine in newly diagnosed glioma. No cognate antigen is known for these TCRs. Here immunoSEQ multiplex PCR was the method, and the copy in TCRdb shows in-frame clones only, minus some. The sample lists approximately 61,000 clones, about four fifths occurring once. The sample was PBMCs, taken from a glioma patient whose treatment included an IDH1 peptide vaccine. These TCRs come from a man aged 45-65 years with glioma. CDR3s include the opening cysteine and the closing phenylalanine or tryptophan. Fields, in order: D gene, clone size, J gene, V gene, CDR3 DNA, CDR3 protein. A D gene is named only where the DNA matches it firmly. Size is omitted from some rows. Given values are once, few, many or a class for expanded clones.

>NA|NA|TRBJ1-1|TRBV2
TGTGCCAGCAGCCCGGGTAGGGTCGCTGAAGCTTTCTTT
CASSPGRVAEAFF
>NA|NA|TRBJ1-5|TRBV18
TGTGCCAGCTCACCAATAGGTAGGGGGCCCCAGCATTTT
CASSPIGRGPQHF
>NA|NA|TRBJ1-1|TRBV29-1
TGCAGCGTTGTAGGGCCTGAAGCTTTCTTT
CSVVGPEAFF
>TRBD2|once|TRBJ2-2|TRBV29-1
TGCAGCGGGGGACTAGCGGGAGAAAACACCGGGGAGCTGTTTTTT
CSGGLAGENTGELFF
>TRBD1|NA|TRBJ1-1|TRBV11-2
TGTGCCAGCAGCTTGGGACAGGGGAACACTGAAGCTTTCTTT
CASSLGQGNTEAFF
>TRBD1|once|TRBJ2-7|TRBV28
TGTGCCAGCAGTTTGCTTAGTCTTTCAGGCCAGGGGGTCTACGAGCAGTACTTC
CASSLLSLSGQGVYEQYF
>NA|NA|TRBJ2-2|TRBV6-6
TGTGCCAGCAGCCCCTCCGGGACCACCGGGGAGCTGTTTTTT
CASSPSGTTGELFF
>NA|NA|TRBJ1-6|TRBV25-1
TGTGCCAGCAGTTACGGAGGGGACTCACCCCTCCACTTT
CASSYGGDSPLHF
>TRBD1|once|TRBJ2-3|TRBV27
TGTGCCAGCAGTTTGCGCCGTACAGGGGACGGCACAGATACGCAGTATTTT
CASSLRRTGDGTDTQYF
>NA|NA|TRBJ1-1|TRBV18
TGTGCCAGCTCACGTACAGGGCTCACTGAAGCTTTCTTT
CASSRTGLTEAFF
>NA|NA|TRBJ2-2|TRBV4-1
TGCGCCAGCAGGGACTTAAAGGGGTCCGGGGAGCTGTTTTTT
CASRDLKGSGELFF
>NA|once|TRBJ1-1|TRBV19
TGTGCCAGTAGTACGACACCGAACACTGAAGCTTTCTTT
CASSTTPNTEAFF
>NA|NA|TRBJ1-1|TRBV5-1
TGCGCCAGCAGCCAAGACGGATTGAACACTGAAGCTTTCTTT
CASSQDGLNTEAFF
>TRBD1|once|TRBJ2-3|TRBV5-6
TGTGCCAGCAGCGGAGACAGGGGGCGGAAAGATACGCAGTATTTT
CASSGDRGRKDTQYF
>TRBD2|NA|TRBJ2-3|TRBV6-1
TGTGCCAGCAGTGAAGACGGTAGCGGGAGCACAGATACGCAGTATTTT
CASSEDGSGSTDTQYF
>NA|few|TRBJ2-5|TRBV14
TGTGCCAGCAGCCAAGGTCATCGGGAGACCCAGTACTTC
CASSQGHRETQYF
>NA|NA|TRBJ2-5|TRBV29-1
TGCAGCCTACGGGGGACTCAAGAGACCCAGTACTTC
CSLRGTQETQYF
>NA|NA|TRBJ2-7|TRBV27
TGTGCCAGCAGAATCGACGGGGCTAAGGTCGACGAGCAGTACTTC
CASRIDGAKVDEQYF
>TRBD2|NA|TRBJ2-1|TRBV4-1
TGCGCCAGCAGCCAAGGGGCCCCTAGCGGGGGTTACAATGAGCAGTTCTTC
CASSQGAPSGGYNEQFF
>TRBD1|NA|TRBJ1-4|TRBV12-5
TGTGCTAGTGGTCTCGGACAGGTTAATGAAAAACTGTTTTTT
CASGLGQVNEKLFF
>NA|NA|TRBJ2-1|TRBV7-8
TGTGCCAGCAGCTTACAAGGCGTGAGGGGACATGAGCAGTTCTTC
CASSLQGVRGHEQFF
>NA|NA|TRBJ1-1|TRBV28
TGTGCCAGCAGTTTAGTGAAAAACACTGAAGCTTTCTTT
CASSLVKNTEAFF
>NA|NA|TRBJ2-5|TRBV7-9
TGTGCCAGCAGCATGCTTCGGGAAGAGACCCAGTACTTC
CASSMLREETQYF
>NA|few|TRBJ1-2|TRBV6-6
TGTGCCAGCAGGGTACAGGGATATGGCTACACCTTC
CASRVQGYGYTF
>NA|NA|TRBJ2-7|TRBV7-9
TGTGCCAGCAGCTTTAGGGCTTCCTACGAGCAGTACTTC
CASSFRASYEQYF
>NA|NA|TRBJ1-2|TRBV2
TGTGCCAGCAGTAACGGTGGTGGCTACACCTTC
CASSNGGGYTF
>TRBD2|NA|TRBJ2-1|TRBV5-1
TGCGCCAGCAGCCCTAGCGGGTCTTATGAGCAGTTCTTC
CASSPSGSYEQFF
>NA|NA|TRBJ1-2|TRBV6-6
TGTGCCAGCATGGGAACAGACAGCGACTATGGCTACACCTTC
CASMGTDSDYGYTF
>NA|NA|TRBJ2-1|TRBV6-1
TGTGCCAGCAGTGAAGCCTCTGGGAGTTTCACCAATGAGCAGTTCTTC
CASSEASGSFTNEQFF
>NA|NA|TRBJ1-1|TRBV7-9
TGTGCCAGCAGCTACGAGGGGGGGACTGAAGCTTTCTTT
CASSYEGGTEAFF
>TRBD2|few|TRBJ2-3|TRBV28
TGTGCCAGCAGTCGACTAGCGGGAGAAGTGAATACGCAGTATTTT
CASSRLAGEVNTQYF
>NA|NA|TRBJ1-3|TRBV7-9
TGTGCCAGCAGCTTAGGAGTCGGAGACGGAAACACCATATATTTT
CASSLGVGDGNTIYF
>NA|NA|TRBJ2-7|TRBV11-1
TGTGCCAGCAGCTTCTTCGGGGGCGAGCAGTACTTC
CASSFFGGEQYF
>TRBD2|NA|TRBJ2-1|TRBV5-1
TGCGCCAGCAGTACTCAGCGGGAGAAGTACGATGAGCAGTTCTTC
CASSTQREKYDEQFF
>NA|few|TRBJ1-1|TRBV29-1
TGCAGCGCCCTAGGGGCAGGGAGGGCTTTCTTT
CSALGAGRAFF
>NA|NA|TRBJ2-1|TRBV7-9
TGTGCCAGCAGCTGGGGAGACAGTGACAATGAGCAGTTCTTC
CASSWGDSDNEQFF
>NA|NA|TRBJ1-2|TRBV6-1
TGTGCCAGCAGCACTGAGGGCTACACCTTC
CASSTEGYTF
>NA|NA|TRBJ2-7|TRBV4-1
TGCGCCAGCAGCCGAGCATGGACAGTGAGTTCCTACGAGCAGTACTTC
CASSRAWTVSSYEQYF